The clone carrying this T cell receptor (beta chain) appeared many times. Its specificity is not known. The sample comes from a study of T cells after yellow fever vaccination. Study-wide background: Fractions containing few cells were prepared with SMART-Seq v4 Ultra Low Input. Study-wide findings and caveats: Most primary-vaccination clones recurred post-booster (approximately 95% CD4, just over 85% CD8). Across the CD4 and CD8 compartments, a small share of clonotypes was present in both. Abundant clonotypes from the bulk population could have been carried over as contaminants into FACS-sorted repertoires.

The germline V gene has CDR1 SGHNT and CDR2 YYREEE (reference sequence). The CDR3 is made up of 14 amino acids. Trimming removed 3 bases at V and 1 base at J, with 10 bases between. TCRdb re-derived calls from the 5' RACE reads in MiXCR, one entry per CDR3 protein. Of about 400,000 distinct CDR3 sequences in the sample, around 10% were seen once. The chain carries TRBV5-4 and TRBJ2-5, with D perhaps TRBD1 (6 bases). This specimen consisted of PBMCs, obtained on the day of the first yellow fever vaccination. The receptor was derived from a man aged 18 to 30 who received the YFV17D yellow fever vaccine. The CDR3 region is CASSSQTGQETQYF. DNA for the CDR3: TGTGCCAGCAGCTCCCAGACAGGCCAAGAGACCCAGTACTTC.